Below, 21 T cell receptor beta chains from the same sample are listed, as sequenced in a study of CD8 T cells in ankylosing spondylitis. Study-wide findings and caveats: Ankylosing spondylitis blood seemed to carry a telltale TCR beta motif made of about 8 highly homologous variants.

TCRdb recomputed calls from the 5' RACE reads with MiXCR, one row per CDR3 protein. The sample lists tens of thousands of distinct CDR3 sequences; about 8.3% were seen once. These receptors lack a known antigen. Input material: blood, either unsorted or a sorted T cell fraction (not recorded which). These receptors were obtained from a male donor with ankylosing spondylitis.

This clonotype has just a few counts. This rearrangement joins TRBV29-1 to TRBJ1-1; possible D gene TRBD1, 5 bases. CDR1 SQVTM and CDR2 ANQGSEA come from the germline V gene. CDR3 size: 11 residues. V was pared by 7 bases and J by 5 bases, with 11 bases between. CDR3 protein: CSARGATEAFF. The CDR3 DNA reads TGCAGCGCTCGCGGGGCTACTGAAGCTTTCTTT.

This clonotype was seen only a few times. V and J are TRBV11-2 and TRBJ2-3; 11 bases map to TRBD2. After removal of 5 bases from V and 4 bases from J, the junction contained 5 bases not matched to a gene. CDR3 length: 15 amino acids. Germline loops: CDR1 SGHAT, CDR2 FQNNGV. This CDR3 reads CASSAIAGGPDTQYF. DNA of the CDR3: TGTGCCAGCAGCGCCATAGCGGGAGGGCCAGATACGCAGTATTTT.

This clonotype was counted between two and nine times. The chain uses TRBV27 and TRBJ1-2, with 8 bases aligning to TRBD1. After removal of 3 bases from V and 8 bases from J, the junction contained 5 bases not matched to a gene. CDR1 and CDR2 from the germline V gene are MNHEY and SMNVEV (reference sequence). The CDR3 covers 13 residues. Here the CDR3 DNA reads TGTGCCAGCAGTTTCGGACAGGGTTACGGCTACACCTTC. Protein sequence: CASSFGQGYGYTF.

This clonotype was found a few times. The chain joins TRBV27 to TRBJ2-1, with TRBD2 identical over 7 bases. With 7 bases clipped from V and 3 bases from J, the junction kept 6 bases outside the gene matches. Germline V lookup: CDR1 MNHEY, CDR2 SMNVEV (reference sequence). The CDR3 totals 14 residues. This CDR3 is CASTPGGIYNEQFF. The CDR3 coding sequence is TGTGCCAGCACCCCGGGGGGAATCTACAATGAGCAGTTCTTC.

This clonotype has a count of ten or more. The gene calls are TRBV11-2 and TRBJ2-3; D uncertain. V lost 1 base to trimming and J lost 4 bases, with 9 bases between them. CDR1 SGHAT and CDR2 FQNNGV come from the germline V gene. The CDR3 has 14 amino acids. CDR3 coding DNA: TGTGCCAGCAGCTTAGTGCCAGAAGCAGATACGCAGTATTTT. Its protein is CASSLVPEADTQYF.

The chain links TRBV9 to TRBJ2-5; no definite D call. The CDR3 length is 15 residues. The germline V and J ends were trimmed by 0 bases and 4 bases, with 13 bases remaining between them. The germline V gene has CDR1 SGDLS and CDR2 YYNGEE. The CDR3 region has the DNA TGTGCCAGCAGCGTAGCAGCGAGAGGTTCAGAGACCCAGTACTTC. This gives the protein CASSVAARGSETQYF.

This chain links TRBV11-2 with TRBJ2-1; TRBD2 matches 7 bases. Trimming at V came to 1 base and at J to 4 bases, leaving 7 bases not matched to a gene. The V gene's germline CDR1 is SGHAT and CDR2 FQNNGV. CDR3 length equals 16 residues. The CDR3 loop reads CASSLGVERGYNEQFF. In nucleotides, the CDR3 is TGTGCCAGCAGCTTAGGGGTGGAGCGGGGATACAATGAGCAGTTCTTC.

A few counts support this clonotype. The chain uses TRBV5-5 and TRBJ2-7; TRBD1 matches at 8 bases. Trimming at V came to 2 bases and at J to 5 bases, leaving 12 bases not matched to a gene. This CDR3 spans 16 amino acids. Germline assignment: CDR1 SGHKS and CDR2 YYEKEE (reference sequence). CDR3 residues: CASSFPPGQEGDEQYV. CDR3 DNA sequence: TGTGCCAGCAGCTTCCCCCCGGGACAGGAAGGGGACGAGCAGTACGTC.

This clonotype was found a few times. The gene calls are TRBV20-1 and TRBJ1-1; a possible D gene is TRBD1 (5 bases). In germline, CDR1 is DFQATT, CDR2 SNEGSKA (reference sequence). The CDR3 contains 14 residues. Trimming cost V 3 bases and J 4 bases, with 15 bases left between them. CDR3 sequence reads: CSARPGDLSTEAFF. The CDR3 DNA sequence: TGCAGTGCTAGGCCCGGGGACTTGAGCACTGAAGCTTTCTTT.

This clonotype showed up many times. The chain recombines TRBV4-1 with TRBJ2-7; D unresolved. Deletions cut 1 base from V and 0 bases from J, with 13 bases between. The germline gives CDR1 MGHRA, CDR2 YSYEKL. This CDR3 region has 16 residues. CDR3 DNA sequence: TGCGCCAGCAGCCAAGGCACAGACACGAGCTCCTACGAGCAGTACTTC. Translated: CASSQGTDTSSYEQYF.

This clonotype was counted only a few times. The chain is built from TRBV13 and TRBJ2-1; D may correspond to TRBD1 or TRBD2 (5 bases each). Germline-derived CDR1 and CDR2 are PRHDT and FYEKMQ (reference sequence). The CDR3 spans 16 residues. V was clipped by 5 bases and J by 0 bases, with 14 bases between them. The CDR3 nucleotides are TGTGCCAGCAGCCCACGGTGGGGGAGCTCCTACAATGAGCAGTTCTTC. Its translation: CASSPRWGSSYNEQFF.

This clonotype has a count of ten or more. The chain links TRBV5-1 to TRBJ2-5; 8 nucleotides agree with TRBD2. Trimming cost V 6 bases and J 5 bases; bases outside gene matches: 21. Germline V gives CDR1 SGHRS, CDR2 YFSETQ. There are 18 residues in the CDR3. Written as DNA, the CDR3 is TGCGCCAGCAACGAAGGCAGCGGGAGACCCGGGTTTATGGAGACCCAGTACTTC. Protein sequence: CASNEGSGRPGFMETQYF. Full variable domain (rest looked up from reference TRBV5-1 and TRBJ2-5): KAGVTQTPRYLIKTRGQQVTLSCSPISGHRSVSWYQQTPGQGLQFLFEYFSETQRNKGNFPGRFSGRQFSNSRSEMNVSTLELGDSALYLCASNEGSGRPGFMETQYFGPGTRLLVL.

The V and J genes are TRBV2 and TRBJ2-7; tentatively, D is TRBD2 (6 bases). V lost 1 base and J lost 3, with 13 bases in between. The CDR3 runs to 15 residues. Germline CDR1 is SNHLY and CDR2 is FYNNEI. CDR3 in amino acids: CASSEGSGLNYEQYF. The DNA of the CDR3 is TGTGCCAGCAGTGAAGGGTCGGGACTTAACTACGAGCAGTACTTC.

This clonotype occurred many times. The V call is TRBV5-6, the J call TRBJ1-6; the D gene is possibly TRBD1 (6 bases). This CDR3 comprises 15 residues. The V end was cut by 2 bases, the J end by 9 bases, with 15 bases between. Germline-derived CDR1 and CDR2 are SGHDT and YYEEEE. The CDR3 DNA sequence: TGTGCCAGCAGCTTTTGGACAGAGAACTTTTCACCCCTCCACTTT. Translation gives CASSFWTENFSPLHF.

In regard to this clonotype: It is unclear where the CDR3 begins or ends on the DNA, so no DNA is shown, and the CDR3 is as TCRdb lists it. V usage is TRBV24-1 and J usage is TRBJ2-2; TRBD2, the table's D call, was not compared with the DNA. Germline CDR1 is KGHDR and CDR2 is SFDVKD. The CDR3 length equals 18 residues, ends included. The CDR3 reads CATSDPSSGSIPGELFFF.

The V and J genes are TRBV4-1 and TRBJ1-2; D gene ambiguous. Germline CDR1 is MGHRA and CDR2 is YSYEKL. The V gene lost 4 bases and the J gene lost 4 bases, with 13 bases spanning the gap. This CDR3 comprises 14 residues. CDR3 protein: CASSLQAGIYGYTF. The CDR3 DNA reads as TGCGCCAGCAGCCTCCAGGCGGGGATCTATGGCTACACCTTC.

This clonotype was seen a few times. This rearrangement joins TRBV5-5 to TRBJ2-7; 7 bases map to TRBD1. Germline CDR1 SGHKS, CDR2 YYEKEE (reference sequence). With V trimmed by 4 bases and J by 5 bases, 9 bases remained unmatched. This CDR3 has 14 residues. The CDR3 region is CASSRTTGANEQYF. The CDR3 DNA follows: TGTGCCAGCAGCCGAACTACAGGGGCCAACGAGCAGTACTTC.

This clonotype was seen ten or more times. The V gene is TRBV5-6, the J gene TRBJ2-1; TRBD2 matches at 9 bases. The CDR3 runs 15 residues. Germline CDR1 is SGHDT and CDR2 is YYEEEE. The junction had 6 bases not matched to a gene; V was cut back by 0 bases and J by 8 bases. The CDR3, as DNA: TGTGCCAGCAGCTTGGAATTAGCGGGAGTGCATGAGCAGTTCTTC. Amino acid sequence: CASSLELAGVHEQFF.

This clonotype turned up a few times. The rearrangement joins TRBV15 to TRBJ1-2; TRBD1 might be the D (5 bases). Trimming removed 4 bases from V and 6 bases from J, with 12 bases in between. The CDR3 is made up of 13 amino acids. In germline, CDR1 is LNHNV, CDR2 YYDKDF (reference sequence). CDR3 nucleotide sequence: TGTGCCACCAGCAACGGGGGTCGAAATGGCTACACCTTC. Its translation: CATSNGGRNGYTF. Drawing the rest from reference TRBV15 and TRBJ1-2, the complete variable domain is DAMVIQNPRYQVTQFGKPVTLSCSQTLNHNVMYWYQQKSSQAPKLLFHYYDKDFNNEADTPDNFQSRRPNTSFCFLDIRSPGLGDTAMYLCATSNGGRNGYTFGSGTRLTVV.

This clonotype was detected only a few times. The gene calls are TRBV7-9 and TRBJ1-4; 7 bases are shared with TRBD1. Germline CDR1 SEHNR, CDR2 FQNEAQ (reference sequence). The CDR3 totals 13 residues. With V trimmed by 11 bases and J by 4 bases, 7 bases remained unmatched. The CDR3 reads CASKTGFNEKLFF. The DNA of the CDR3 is TGTGCCTCCAAGACAGGGTTTAATGAAAAACTGTTTTTT.

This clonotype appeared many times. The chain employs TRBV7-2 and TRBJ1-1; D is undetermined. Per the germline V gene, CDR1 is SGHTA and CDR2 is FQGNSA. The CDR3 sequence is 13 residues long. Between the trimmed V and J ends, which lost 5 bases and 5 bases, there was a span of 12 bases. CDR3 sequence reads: CASSTSPETEAFF. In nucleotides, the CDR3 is TGTGCCAGCAGCACATCGCCGGAAACTGAAGCTTTCTTT. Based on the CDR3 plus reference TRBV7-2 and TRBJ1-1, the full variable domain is GAGVSQSPSNKVTEKGKDVELRCDPISGHTALYWYRQSLGQGLEFLIYFQGNSAPDKSGLPSDRFSAERTGGSVSTLTIQRTQQEDSAVYLCASSTSPETEAFFGQGTRLTVV.